Shown below are 27 T cell receptor beta chains from a single sample sequenced in a study of T cells expressing NK-cell markers. From the 5' RACE reads, TCRdb lists one entry per CDR3 protein and no DNA. The sample totals some 410,000 distinct CDR3 sequences. The source material was blood T cells: a sorted CD56 or NKG2C T cell subset, CD4+ or CD8+ T cells, or bulk PBMC T cells (not recorded which). All receptors derive from a woman aged 18 to 75 in good health.

J is TRBJ2-3 and V is TRBV5-1; there is no DNA to check the TCRdb D call of TRBD1. Germline CDR1 SGHRS, CDR2 YFSETQ. The CDR3 totals 13 residues. CDR3 region: CASTGQTTDTQYF.

The chain carries TRBV7-3 and TRBJ2-1; TCRdb's D call of TRBD1 is untestable without DNA. The germline CDR1 and CDR2 sequences are SGHTA and FQGTGA. CDR3 length: 19 residues. The CDR3 here is CASSLTDRGLESSYNEQFF.

The CDR3 protein is CASSLPGQGGDTQYF. This chain connects TRBV25-1 to TRBJ2-3; with no DNA, the TCRdb D assignment of TRBD1 cannot be verified. Per germline, CDR1 MGHDK and CDR2 SYGVNS. The CDR3 has 15 residues.

The chain joins TRBV28 to TRBJ2-6; TCRdb lists TRBD2, though no DNA is available to test this call. The CDR3 runs to 16 residues. Germline lookup yields CDR1 MDHEN and CDR2 SYDVKM. The CDR3 loop reads CASSPGGSSGANVLTF.

V and J are TRBV3-1 and TRBJ1-5; TCRdb's D gene call, TRBD1, goes unchecked for lack of DNA. Germline assignment: CDR1 LGHDT and CDR2 YNNKEL (reference sequence). The CDR3 runs 15 residues. The CDR3 loop reads CASSQEGKPGQPQHF. The full variable domain, in which reference TRBV3-1 and TRBJ1-5 provide the parts outside the CDR3, is DTAVSQTPKYLVTQMGNDKSIKCEQNLGHDTMYWYKQDSKKFLKIMFSYNNKELIINETVPNRFSPKSPDKAHLNLHINSLELGDSAVYFCASSQEGKPGQPQHFGDGTRLSIL.

The chain carries TRBV5-4 and TRBJ1-4; with no DNA, the TCRdb D assignment of TRBD1 cannot be verified. Germline CDR1 reads SGHNT; CDR2 reads YYREEE (reference sequence). This CDR3 contains 16 residues. CDR3 protein: CASSSRQGATNEKLFF. Supplemented by reference TRBV5-4 and TRBJ1-4, the full variable domain reads ETGVTQSPTHLIKTRGQQVTLRCSSQSGHNTVSWYQQALGQGPQFIFQYYREEENGRGNFPPRFSGLQFPNYSSELNVNALELDDSALYLCASSSRQGATNEKLFFGSGTQLSVL.

The J gene is TRBJ2-1, the V gene TRBV11-1; TCRdb returns TRBD2, unconfirmable since there is no DNA. Germline CDR1 and CDR2: SGHAT and FQDESV (reference sequence). There are 15 residues in the CDR3. CDR3 sequence: CASSLTQARLAGQFF.

The gene calls are TRBV20-1 and TRBJ2-5. There are 12 residues in the CDR3. Germline V lookup: CDR1 DFQATT, CDR2 SNEGSKA (reference sequence). This CDR3 is CSARADRETQYF.

V usage is TRBV3-1 and J usage is TRBJ2-1; lacking DNA, the TRBD1 call made by TCRdb goes unchecked. The CDR3 is made up of 15 amino acids. CDR1 and CDR2 from the germline V gene are LGHDT and YNNKEL (reference sequence). Here the CDR3 reads CASSQRPPGPDEQFF.

This chain uses TRBV20-1 with TRBJ2-1; the TCRdb call, TRBD2, lacks DNA for checking. Germline values: CDR1 DFQATT, CDR2 SNEGSKA (reference sequence). The CDR3 runs 14 residues. This CDR3 reads CSANQREVTNEQFF.

The chain couples TRBV27 to TRBJ1-1; TCRdb proposes TRBD1, but this gene call is untestable without DNA. CDR3 length: 17 residues. CDR1 and CDR2 from the germline V gene are MNHEY and SMNVEV (reference sequence). The chain's CDR3 is CASSPGWQGASGTEAFF.

J is TRBJ2-2 and V is TRBV6-1; the D call from TCRdb, TRBD1, cannot be confirmed without DNA. CDR1 and CDR2 from the germline V gene are MNHNS and SASEGT. This CDR3 comprises 13 residues. CDR3 amino acids: CASKTGDTGELFF.

The V call is TRBV12-3 or TRBV12-4, the J call TRBJ2-7; no DNA is available, so the TRBD1 call from TCRdb remains unchecked. The CDR3 is 14 residues long. The CDR3 loop is CASSLGQGIYEQYF.

This chain joins TRBV7-2 and TRBJ2-5; TCRdb returns TRBD1, unconfirmable since there is no DNA. The V gene's germline CDR1 is SGHTA and CDR2 FQGNSA. The CDR3 sequence is 14 residues long. CDR3 residues: CASSWGRYGETQYF. The full variable domain, in which reference TRBV7-2 and TRBJ2-5 provide the parts outside the CDR3, is GAGVSQSPSNKVTEKGKDVELRCDPISGHTALYWYRQSLGQGLEFLIYFQGNSAPDKSGLPSDRFSAERTGGSVSTLTIQRTQQEDSAVYLCASSWGRYGETQYFGPGTRLLVL.

The chain is built from TRBV5-5 and TRBJ1-4; as DNA is missing, the TRBD1 call by TCRdb cannot be tested. Germline CDR1 is SGHKS and CDR2 is YYEKEE (reference sequence). This CDR3 has 15 residues. The CDR3 reads CASSSPGRTDEKLFF.

This rearrangement joins TRBV6-1 to TRBJ1-2; no DNA is available, so the TRBD1 call from TCRdb remains unchecked. Germline V lookup: CDR1 MNHNS, CDR2 SASEGT. The CDR3 is 13 residues long. The CDR3 sequence: CASSDRQGGGYTF.

The chain has TRBV4-3 and TRBJ1-6. CDR1 and CDR2 (germline): LGHNA, YSLEER. This CDR3 comprises 16 residues. This CDR3 is CASSPARGTPNSPLHF.

J is TRBJ1-6 and V is TRBV6-1; the TCRdb call, TRBD1, lacks DNA for checking. Germline assignment: CDR1 MNHNS and CDR2 SASEGT. The CDR3 is 15 amino acids. CDR3 residues: CASSELGGHASPLHF.

This chain uses TRBV20-1 with TRBJ2-7; TCRdb names TRBD1, which stays unverified in the absence of DNA. Germline CDR1 DFQATT, CDR2 SNEGSKA (reference sequence). The CDR3 contains 17 residues. CDR3 protein: CSARELIPSGQLYEQYF.

The rearrangement joins TRBV12-3 or TRBV12-4 to TRBJ2-2; TCRdb proposes TRBD2, but this gene call is untestable without DNA. The CDR3 extends over 17 amino acids. The CDR3 protein is CASRTTTSGSYTGELFF.

The chain couples TRBV5-1 to TRBJ2-3; TCRdb indicates TRBD2, and absent DNA this call remains unverified. Germline CDR1 is SGHRS and CDR2 is YFSETQ. This CDR3 comprises 14 residues. The CDR3 reads CASNRRAGTDTQYF. The whole variable domain, filled in from reference TRBV5-1 and TRBJ2-3, reads KAGVTQTPRYLIKTRGQQVTLSCSPISGHRSVSWYQQTPGQGLQFLFEYFSETQRNKGNFPGRFSGRQFSNSRSEMNVSTLELGDSALYLCASNRRAGTDTQYFGPGTRLTVL.

The chain recombines TRBV19 with TRBJ2-7. The germline gives CDR1 LNHDA, CDR2 SQIVND (reference sequence). The CDR3 totals 12 residues. The CDR3 is CASTDSFYEQYF.

The CDR3 here is CASSRSGRVTGELFF. V usage is TRBV6-2 or TRBV6-3 and J usage is TRBJ2-2; TCRdb's D call of TRBD2 is untestable without DNA. The germline gives CDR1 MNHEY, CDR2 SVGEGT. CDR3 length: 15 residues.

The chain couples TRBV5-5 to TRBJ2-4. The germline CDR1 and CDR2 sequences are SGHKS and YYEKEE (reference sequence). This CDR3 is 16 amino acids long. The CDR3 region is CASSVHSSENKNIQYF.

The chain employs TRBV7-7 and TRBJ2-1; lacking DNA, the TRBD2 call made by TCRdb goes unchecked. The CDR3 runs 15 residues. CDR1 is SSHAT, CDR2 FNYEAQ, per germline (reference sequence). The CDR3 spells CASSLRRESFNEQFF.

The rearrangement links TRBV7-2 to TRBJ2-2; TCRdb indicates TRBD2, and absent DNA this call remains unverified. Germline V gene lookup returns CDR1 SGHTA and CDR2 FQGNSA. The CDR3 spans 15 residues. This CDR3 reads CASSFASGLPGELFF.

This chain links TRBV20-1 with TRBJ1-5; TCRdb's D call, TRBD1, is unchecked because there is no DNA. The germline V gene encodes CDR1 DFQATT and CDR2 SNEGSKA (reference sequence). This CDR3 region has 15 residues. The CDR3 sequence is CSARDIGAGNQPQHF.